Reported below is one T cell receptor beta chain. Its antigen is unknown. Per-base qualities were not stored, and no clone one base away is much larger. CDR1 and CDR2 are read off the germline V gene as KGHDR and SFDVKD. Trimming at the junction amounts to 0 bases on V and 5 bases on J, and the germline ends lie 7 bases apart. The CDR3 measures 14 amino acids from cysteine to phenylalanine. The retained sequence is limited to the CDR3, 42 bases, with the frame set at the first base. Libraries were made using RT-PCR. Sequencing was performed on an Illumina MiSeq. In-frame beta chains were kept once TCRdb had trimmed the public reads at Q25 with fastp and called clones with MiXCR. A single entry per CDR3 protein holds the most common genes and DNA from its merged rows. The sample includes about 700,000 distinct CDR3 sequences, with 13% to 15% observed a single time. The ten largest clones capture 3.6% of the sample.

The data originate from a study (dated by TCRdb to the mid-2010s). The TCR sequence derives from a female donor in good health, serving as a healthy control. In this chain, TRBV24-1 is recombined with TRBJ1-5; TRBD1 is a weak D gene call, 5 bases matching. Input material: memory CD4+ T cells from blood. The DNA reads TGTGCCACCAGTGATTTGTCGGGGGATCAGCCCCAGCATTTT. The encoded protein is CATSDLSGDQPQHF.